This TCR beta chain was identified in a study of blood T cell repertoires in COVID-19. Study-wide context: PBMCs, B-cell-depleted T cells, or T cells were the source of the cDNA or gDNA that made up the material.

In the authors' methods: For nucleated cells, counts were estimated from reference gene primer amplification. Here immunoSEQ multiplex PCR was the method, and the copy in TCRdb shows in-frame clones only, minus some. The V and J calls and clone size come from that table; D and trimming were worked out from the DNA. The sample consists of about 120,000 clones, more than 75% of them appearing once. Trimming cost V 6 bases and J 4 bases; bases outside gene matches: 10. Germline CDR1 is MDHEN and CDR2 is SYDVKM. CDR3 size: 16 residues. Input material: peripheral blood. The receptor comes from a man in his sixties with acute or convalescent COVID-19. The gene calls are TRBV28 and TRBJ2-2; TRBD2 aligns across 8 bases. The CDR3 DNA reads as TGTGCCAGCAGAGTCGGGACTAGAGTTCTCACCGGGGAGCTGTTTTTT. It encodes CASRVGTRVLTGELFF.